A single sample gave rise to the 10 T cell receptor beta chains below, sequenced in a study of T cells in Graves' hyperthyroidism and ophthalmopathy. Researchers took RNA transcripts and amplified the TCR beta CDR3 regions from them. An initial round of RT-PCR targeting the TCR CDR3 relied on the HTBI primer set. TCRdb called the multiplex PCR reads again in MiXCR, with one record for every CDR3 protein. Of some 570,000 distinct CDR3 sequences in the sample, 14% were seen once. Input material: blood. Receptors were obtained from a woman under 30 with Graves' ophthalmopathy.

The V and J genes are TRBV11-2 and TRBJ2-1; 8 bases agree with TRBD2. J was trimmed by 5 bases and V by 1 base; bases with no gene match: 4. The CDR3 spans 15 residues. Germline lookup yields CDR1 SGHAT and CDR2 FQNNGV. Here the CDR3 reads CASSLGGLGDNEQFF. The CDR3 DNA is TGTGCCAGCAGCTTAGGGGGACTAGGTGACAATGAGCAGTTCTTC.

This clonotype came up many times. The V gene is TRBV28, the J gene TRBJ2-7; no firm D call. The CDR3 consists of 14 residues. Germline CDR1 reads MDHEN; CDR2 reads SYDVKM. Trimming pared 6 bases from V and 0 bases from J, leaving 12 bases between. The CDR3 DNA is TGTGCCAGCAGAACCGGTGGAAACTCCTACGAGCAGTACTTC. This codes for CASRTGGNSYEQYF. The variable domain in full, completed from reference TRBV28 and TRBJ2-7, reads DVKVTQSSRYLVKRTGEKVFLECVQDMDHENMFWYRQDPGLGLRLIYFSYDVKMKEKGDIPEGYSVSREKKERFSLILESASTNQTSMYLCASRTGGNSYEQYFGPGTRLTVT.

The chain employs TRBV4-3 and TRBJ1-1; D is uncertain. This CDR3 is 17 amino acids long. CDR1 and CDR2 from the germline V gene are LGHNA and YSLEER. Trimming stripped 1 base from V and 0 bases from J, with 15 bases between. This CDR3 is CASSQAIYETVNTEAFF. The CDR3 bases are TGCGCCAGCAGCCAAGCGATTTATGAGACTGTGAACACTGAAGCTTTCTTT.

This clonotype has at least ten counts. The chain recombines TRBV29-1 with TRBJ2-3; TRBD2 aligns across 7 bases. After removal of 5 bases from V and 4 bases from J, the junction contained 3 bases not matched to a gene. This CDR3 has 12 amino acids. Germline assignment: CDR1 SQVTM and CDR2 ANQGSEA. Here the CDR3 reads CSVLAGADTQYF. The CDR3 nucleotides are TGCAGCGTTCTCGCGGGAGCAGATACGCAGTATTTT.

This clonotype was seen at least ten times. The chain carries TRBV28 and TRBJ2-4; D is uncertain. The V gene's germline CDR1 is MDHEN and CDR2 SYDVKM. This CDR3 has 13 residues. Trimming took 3 bases from V and 5 from J, leaving 8 bases between them. The CDR3 spells CASSFHTENIQYF. CDR3 bases: TGTGCCAGCAGTTTCCACACAGAAAACATTCAGTACTTC.

This clonotype was seen many times. The rearrangement links TRBV30 to TRBJ1-1; no clear D. This CDR3 comprises 12 residues. Germline CDR1 is GTSNPN and CDR2 is SVGIG (reference sequence). V gave up 1 base and J gave up 0 bases, with 3 bases separating them. The CDR3 here is CAWSALNTEAFF. The CDR3 DNA reads TGTGCCTGGAGTGCATTGAACACTGAAGCTTTCTTT.

At least ten counts were recorded for this clonotype. V gene TRBV5-6 combines with J gene TRBJ1-1; D remains ambiguous. CDR1 is SGHDT, CDR2 YYEEEE, per germline. V was cut by 0 bases and J by 4 bases, with 22 bases left in between. The CDR3 totals 18 residues. As DNA, the CDR3 is TGTGCCAGCAGCTTGGACGGCAGCCACCGGGAATTGGGCACTGAAGCTTTCTTT. As protein: CASSLDGSHRELGTEAFF.

In this sample, this clonotype turned up many times. The V call is TRBV27, the J call TRBJ1-1, with a weak D call TRBD1 (5 bases). The V end lost 1 base, the J end lost 4 bases, and 10 bases lay between the germline ends. Germline V gives CDR1 MNHEY, CDR2 SMNVEV (reference sequence). The CDR3 is made up of 14 amino acids. The CDR3 is CASSLFQGTTEAFF. Written as DNA, the CDR3 is TGTGCCAGCAGTTTATTCCAAGGGACCACTGAAGCTTTCTTT.

This clonotype occurred many times. The chain employs TRBV28 and TRBJ2-5; TRBD2 aligns across 13 bases. Trimming cost V 4 bases and J 1 base; bases outside gene matches: 9. The CDR3 is 18 amino acids. CDR1 is MDHEN, CDR2 SYDVKM, per germline. The CDR3 loop reads CASSSSPGLAGAQETQYF. The CDR3 DNA reads as TGTGCCAGCAGTTCCTCTCCCGGACTAGCGGGAGCCCAAGAGACCCAGTACTTC.

In this sample, this clonotype turned up many times. This chain links TRBV19 with TRBJ1-1; TRBD1 aligns across 8 bases. Germline assignment: CDR1 LNHDA and CDR2 SQIVND (reference sequence). The CDR3 runs 15 residues. V gave up 5 bases and J gave up 1 base; unmatched junction bases: 6. The CDR3 is CASSETGGRNTEAFF. As DNA, the CDR3 is TGTGCCAGTAGTGAAACAGGGGGACGGAACACTGAAGCTTTCTTT. Full variable domain (remainder filled in from reference TRBV19 and TRBJ1-1): DGGITQSPKYLFRKEGQNVTLSCEQNLNHDAMYWYRQDPGQGLRLIYYSQIVNDFQKGDIAEGYSVSREKKESFPLTVTSAQKNPTAFYLCASSETGGRNTEAFFGQGTRLTVV.